The T cell receptor beta chain under discussion was sequenced for a study of blood T cell repertoires in COVID-19. Across the study: Sites across the United States, Italy and Spain contributed samples from acute and convalescent COVID-19. In each case, the material was cDNA or gDNA derived from T cells, B-cell-depleted T cells, or PBMCs.

The V gene's germline CDR1 is SGHTA and CDR2 FQGTGA. The CDR3 extends over 13 amino acids. V shed 6 bases and J shed 5 bases, with 12 bases lying between them. Per the authors' pipeline: Estimated nucleated cell counts came from reference gene primer amplification. The repertoire was sequenced with immunoSEQ multiplex PCR; TCRdb's copy has only in-frame clones and lacks some. V, J and clone size are taken as reported in that table, and D and trimming were inferred from the DNA itself. The table shows about 320,000 clones, with around 90% occurring only once. Recovered Cohort 3 donors showed two negative PCRs, clearance, or symptom resolution.

The gene calls are TRBV7-3 and TRBJ2-3; a possible D gene is TRBD2 (6 bases). Input material: PBMCs or T cells enriched from blood (not recorded which). This clonotype was sampled from a man in his 60s who had recovered from COVID-19. CDR3 in DNA: TGTGCCAGCAGTTTGACTAGGGGAGATACGCAGTATTTT. This codes for CASSLTRGDTQYF.